A selection of T cell receptor beta chains follows, all from one sample in a study of control samples from healthy donors and cancer patients. Repertoires were generated with immunoSEQ multiplex PCR, while TCRdb's copy carries only in-frame clones and drops some. The sample contains around 140,000 clones, about 90% of which appear only once. Sequenced input: blood. The receptors were gathered from a woman in her forties or fifties in good health. Both conserved end residues are part of each CDR3. Fields, in order: D gene, clone size, J gene, V gene, CDR3 DNA, CDR3 protein. The D gene is left open where the match is weak. The size entry is marked missing in some rows and otherwise reads once, few, many or a size class.

d_gene: .
abundance: .
j_gene: TRBJ2-3
v_gene: TRBV5-1
CDR3nt: TGCGCCAGCAGCCGGGACAACACAGATACGCAGTATTTT
CDR3aa: CASSRDNTDTQYF

d_gene: TRBD1
abundance: once
j_gene: TRBJ2-7
v_gene: TRBV19
CDR3nt: TGTGCCAGTAGTAGAGACAGGGGAACCGACGAGCAGTACTTC
CDR3aa: CASSRDRGTDEQYF

d_gene: .
abundance: .
j_gene: TRBJ1-1
v_gene: TRBV5-6
CDR3nt: TGTGCCAGCAGCTTGGGGGGTGGTACTGAAGCTTTCTTT
CDR3aa: CASSLGGGTEAFF

d_gene: .
abundance: .
j_gene: TRBJ1-1
v_gene: TRBV28
CDR3nt: TGTGCCAGCAGTTCCCCTAACACTGAAGCTTTCTTT
CDR3aa: CASSSPNTEAFF

d_gene: .
abundance: .
j_gene: TRBJ1-1
v_gene: TRBV14
CDR3nt: TGTGCCAGCAGCCAAGCGGCCGGAGCTTTCTTT
CDR3aa: CASSQAAGAFF

d_gene: TRBD1
abundance: .
j_gene: TRBJ1-4
v_gene: TRBV6-2/TRBV6-3
CDR3nt: TGTGCCAGCAGCTCCCTAAGACAGGGCGACAATGAAAAACTGTTTTTT
CDR3aa: CASSSLRQGDNEKLFF

d_gene: TRBD1
abundance: .
j_gene: TRBJ1-1
v_gene: TRBV14
CDR3nt: TGTGCCAGCAGCCAAGATTTTGAGGGGGCCGGGTGGAACACTGAAGCTTTCTTT
CDR3aa: CASSQDFEGAGWNTEAFF

d_gene: .
abundance: .
j_gene: TRBJ1-1
v_gene: TRBV28
CDR3nt: TGTGCCGCGGTGGGGAACACTGAAGCTTTCTTT
CDR3aa: CAAVGNTEAFF

d_gene: .
abundance: .
j_gene: TRBJ2-7
v_gene: TRBV3-1/TRBV3-2
CDR3nt: TGTGCCAGCAGCCGGGGATTTTACGAGCAGTACTTC
CDR3aa: CASSRGFYEQYF

d_gene: .
abundance: .
j_gene: TRBJ1-1
v_gene: TRBV6-6
CDR3nt: TGTGCCAGCAGCCTAGGGGGGGACACTGAAGCTTTCTTT
CDR3aa: CASSLGGDTEAFF

d_gene: .
abundance: once
j_gene: TRBJ1-1
v_gene: TRBV29-1
CDR3nt: TGCAGCGTTGAATTGGCCACTGAAGCTTTCTTT
CDR3aa: CSVELATEAFF

d_gene: TRBD1
abundance: .
j_gene: TRBJ1-2
v_gene: TRBV19
CDR3nt: TGTGCCAGTAGTATAGCTCGGACAGGCGTTTATGGCTACACCTTC
CDR3aa: CASSIARTGVYGYTF

d_gene: TRBD1
abundance: .
j_gene: TRBJ2-1
v_gene: TRBV5-1
CDR3nt: TGCGCCAGCAGCTTGGAGGGACAGGGCAGAAAGGAGCAGTTCTTC
CDR3aa: CASSLEGQGRKEQFF

d_gene: TRBD2
abundance: .
j_gene: TRBJ2-5
v_gene: TRBV5-6
CDR3nt: TGTGCCAGCAGCTTGGCGAGCGGGAGGCGGGAGACCCAGTACTTC
CDR3aa: CASSLASGRRETQYF

d_gene: TRBD1
abundance: .
j_gene: TRBJ2-5
v_gene: TRBV7-2
CDR3nt: TGTGCCAGCGGGAGGGACAGGGGAGAGACCCAGTACTTC
CDR3aa: CASGRDRGETQYF

d_gene: .
abundance: .
j_gene: TRBJ2-2
v_gene: TRBV29-1
CDR3nt: TGCAGCGTTGCGCCAGGGCGCACCGGGGAGCTGTTTTTT
CDR3aa: CSVAPGRTGELFF

d_gene: .
abundance: .
j_gene: TRBJ1-2
v_gene: TRBV5-4
CDR3nt: TGTGCCAGCAGCTTGGCGGGGGACTATGGCTACACCTTC
CDR3aa: CASSLAGDYGYTF

d_gene: TRBD1
abundance: .
j_gene: TRBJ2-4
v_gene: TRBV5-6
CDR3nt: TGTGCCAGCAGCTTGGACAGGGGCATTCAGTACTTC
CDR3aa: CASSLDRGIQYF

d_gene: .
abundance: once
j_gene: TRBJ1-1
v_gene: TRBV12-5
CDR3nt: TGTGCTAGTGGCCGCACGAACACTGGGTCAGCTCATAGAAGGATGAACACTGAAGCTTTCTTT
CDR3aa: CASGRTNTGSAHRRMNTEAFF

d_gene: TRBD1
abundance: .
j_gene: TRBJ2-7
v_gene: TRBV27
CDR3nt: TGTGCCAGCAGTCTCGAACAGGGGTTCAACTACGAGCAGTACTTC
CDR3aa: CASSLEQGFNYEQYF

d_gene: .
abundance: .
j_gene: TRBJ1-5
v_gene: TRBV18
CDR3nt: TGTGCCAGCTCACAGGGTTCCAATCAGCCCCAGCATTTT
CDR3aa: CASSQGSNQPQHF

d_gene: .
abundance: .
j_gene: TRBJ1-1
v_gene: TRBV21-1
CDR3nt: TGTGCCAGCAGCCTGGGCAGCGAGAACACTGAAGCTTTCTTT
CDR3aa: CASSLGSENTEAFF

d_gene: .
abundance: .
j_gene: TRBJ1-2
v_gene: TRBV30
CDR3nt: TGTGCCTGGAGTGTTAGGGGCTTTCTGGGGGGCCGCTATGGCTACACCTTC
CDR3aa: CAWSVRGFLGGRYGYTF

d_gene: .
abundance: .
j_gene: TRBJ2-1
v_gene: TRBV6-5
CDR3nt: TGTGCCAGCAGCCGTTCGGAGAGCTCCTACAATGAGCAGTTCTTC
CDR3aa: CASSRSESSYNEQFF

d_gene: .
abundance: .
j_gene: TRBJ2-5
v_gene: TRBV15
CDR3nt: TGTGCCACCAGCAGCGGTGATCTCTCATGGAGGGGCCAAGAGACCCAGTACTTC
CDR3aa: CATSSGDLSWRGQETQYF

d_gene: .
abundance: .
j_gene: TRBJ2-6
v_gene: TRBV19
CDR3nt: TGTGCCAGTAGTCCCTGGATCTCTGGGGCCAACGTCCTGACTTTC
CDR3aa: CASSPWISGANVLTF

d_gene: .
abundance: .
j_gene: TRBJ1-5
v_gene: TRBV2
CDR3nt: TGTGCCAGCAGGAAGGGATTGGGGAAGCAGGGAGACAATCAGCCCCAGCATTTT
CDR3aa: CASRKGLGKQGDNQPQHF

d_gene: .
abundance: .
j_gene: TRBJ1-2
v_gene: TRBV2
CDR3nt: TGTGCCAGCAGTGGATTCGTAGGGGACGACTATGGCTACACCTTC
CDR3aa: CASSGFVGDDYGYTF

d_gene: .
abundance: .
j_gene: TRBJ1-6
v_gene: TRBV19
CDR3nt: TGTGCCAGTAGTATTAAAAGGCTATCTACCTCCTATTGGCCCCTCCACTTT
CDR3aa: CASSIKRLSTSYWPLHF

d_gene: .
abundance: .
j_gene: TRBJ2-1
v_gene: TRBV11-2
CDR3nt: TGTGCCAGCAGCTCCGGGACGGATAGGCAGTTCTTC
CDR3aa: CASSSGTDRQFF

d_gene: TRBD2
abundance: once
j_gene: TRBJ2-3
v_gene: TRBV14
CDR3nt: TGTGCCAGCAGCCAGGCGGGGGGAGCAGATACGCAGTATTTT
CDR3aa: CASSQAGGADTQYF

d_gene: .
abundance: .
j_gene: TRBJ2-7
v_gene: TRBV21-1
CDR3nt: TGTGCCAGCAGCAAAGCCCTCGCCCAGCGGGCCTACGAGCAGTACTTC
CDR3aa: CASSKALAQRAYEQYF

d_gene: .
abundance: .
j_gene: TRBJ1-6
v_gene: TRBV7-9
CDR3nt: TGTGCCAGCAGCTTCAAGGGCGGGACGGACAATTCACCCCTCCACTTT
CDR3aa: CASSFKGGTDNSPLHF

d_gene: TRBD2
abundance: .
j_gene: TRBJ2-2
v_gene: TRBV24-1
CDR3nt: TGTGCCACCAGTGGACTAGCTGGCGGCACCGGGGAGCTGTTTTTT
CDR3aa: CATSGLAGGTGELFF

d_gene: .
abundance: few
j_gene: TRBJ2-7
v_gene: TRBV12-2
CDR3nt: TGTGCAAGTCGCTCCCCGGGACGTCACCACACATTGTACTTC
CDR3aa: CASRSPGRHHTLYF

d_gene: .
abundance: .
j_gene: TRBJ1-1
v_gene: TRBV27
CDR3nt: TGTGCCAGCAGTTTTGGCAGCACCTCCAACTCTGAAGCTTTCTTT
CDR3aa: CASSFGSTSNSEAFF

d_gene: .
abundance: .
j_gene: TRBJ1-1
v_gene: TRBV28
CDR3nt: TGTGCCAGCAGGGCCACTTTACGGAACACTGAAGCTTTCTTT
CDR3aa: CASRATLRNTEAFF

d_gene: TRBD1
abundance: .
j_gene: TRBJ2-7
v_gene: TRBV30
CDR3nt: TGTGCCTGGAGTAGGAGACAGGGAACCTACGAGCAGTACTTC
CDR3aa: CAWSRRQGTYEQYF

d_gene: .
abundance: .
j_gene: TRBJ1-5
v_gene: TRBV30
CDR3nt: TGTGCCTGGAGTTCGGAACAGGGGCCCCAGCATTTT
CDR3aa: CAWSSEQGPQHF

d_gene: TRBD1
abundance: .
j_gene: TRBJ2-5
v_gene: TRBV27
CDR3nt: TGTGCCAGCAGTTCCCGACAGGGTGGAGAGACCCAGTACTTC
CDR3aa: CASSSRQGGETQYF

d_gene: .
abundance: .
j_gene: TRBJ2-3
v_gene: TRBV6-4
CDR3nt: TGTGCCAGCAGCCCCACGGAGGGTAATACGCAGTATTTT
CDR3aa: CASSPTEGNTQYF

d_gene: TRBD1
abundance: .
j_gene: TRBJ1-2
v_gene: TRBV5-6
CDR3nt: TGTGCCAGCAGCTTAAACAGGGGATTGGGCTACACCTTC
CDR3aa: CASSLNRGLGYTF

d_gene: TRBD1
abundance: .
j_gene: TRBJ1-2
v_gene: TRBV7-2
CDR3nt: TGTGCCAAGGAAAGACAGGGGATCTATGGCTACACCTTC
CDR3aa: CAKERQGIYGYTF

d_gene: .
abundance: .
j_gene: TRBJ1-1
v_gene: TRBV15
CDR3nt: TGTGCCACCAGCTATGACAGTGTTGGTGTGTTTGCTTTCTTT
CDR3aa: CATSYDSVGVFAFF

d_gene: .
abundance: .
j_gene: TRBJ2-3
v_gene: TRBV6-1
CDR3nt: TGTGCCAGCAGTGAACTGAAGGGGAGGTGGGGAACAGATACGCAGTATTTT
CDR3aa: CASSELKGRWGTDTQYF

d_gene: .
abundance: .
j_gene: TRBJ2-7
v_gene: TRBV7-9
CDR3nt: TGTGCCAGCAGCCCACACTGCGAGCAGTACTTC
CDR3aa: CASSPHCEQYF

d_gene: .
abundance: .
j_gene: TRBJ1-5
v_gene: TRBV27
CDR3nt: TGTGCCAGCAGTGACAACCCATATAGCAATCAGCCCCAGCATTTT
CDR3aa: CASSDNPYSNQPQHF

d_gene: .
abundance: .
j_gene: TRBJ1-1
v_gene: TRBV6-6
CDR3nt: TGTGCCAGCAGCTCCTCAGGGGCAATGAACACTGAAGCTTTCTTT
CDR3aa: CASSSSGAMNTEAFF

d_gene: .
abundance: .
j_gene: TRBJ1-1
v_gene: TRBV28
CDR3nt: TGTGCCAGCAGCCCATTGGGAATGAACACTGAAGCTTTCTTT
CDR3aa: CASSPLGMNTEAFF

d_gene: TRBD1
abundance: .
j_gene: TRBJ2-5
v_gene: TRBV6-5
CDR3nt: TGTGCCAGCAGTCCGGGACAGCATCGGGAGACCCAGTACTTC
CDR3aa: CASSPGQHRETQYF

d_gene: .
abundance: .
j_gene: TRBJ1-4
v_gene: TRBV7-9
CDR3nt: TGTGCCAGCAGCCGAAATGAAAAACTGTTTTTT
CDR3aa: CASSRNEKLFF

d_gene: TRBD2
abundance: .
j_gene: TRBJ2-1
v_gene: TRBV28
CDR3nt: TGTGCCACTCTCCCCTGGGGGACTAGCGGAGAGCAGTTCTTC
CDR3aa: CATLPWGTSGEQFF

d_gene: TRBD1
abundance: .
j_gene: TRBJ2-5
v_gene: TRBV19
CDR3nt: TGTGCCAGTAGCCACAGGGGAGAGACCCAGTACTTC
CDR3aa: CASSHRGETQYF

d_gene: .
abundance: .
j_gene: TRBJ2-3
v_gene: TRBV20-1
CDR3nt: TGCAGTGCTAGTCAGGGAAGCACAGATACGCAGTATTTT
CDR3aa: CSASQGSTDTQYF

d_gene: .
abundance: .
j_gene: TRBJ1-2
v_gene: TRBV6-5
CDR3nt: TGTGCCAGCAGTTACGGACGGGGTGTGAGTGGCTACACCTTC
CDR3aa: CASSYGRGVSGYTF

d_gene: .
abundance: .
j_gene: TRBJ2-2
v_gene: TRBV6-5
CDR3nt: TGTGCCAGCAGCAGAGGGGGCACCGGGGAGCTGTTTTTT
CDR3aa: CASSRGGTGELFF

d_gene: .
abundance: .
j_gene: TRBJ2-7
v_gene: TRBV28
CDR3nt: TGTGCCAGCAAGGATAGCTCCTACGAGCAGTACTTC
CDR3aa: CASKDSSYEQYF

d_gene: TRBD1
abundance: .
j_gene: TRBJ2-1
v_gene: TRBV5-1
CDR3nt: TGCGCCAGCAGTGGCACAGGGGTGTTGGAGAATGAGCAGTTCTTC
CDR3aa: CASSGTGVLENEQFF

d_gene: TRBD1
abundance: .
j_gene: TRBJ2-1
v_gene: TRBV5-1
CDR3nt: TGCGCCAGCAGCTTGGTGGCAGGGGGATACAATGAGCAGTTCTTC
CDR3aa: CASSLVAGGYNEQFF

d_gene: .
abundance: few
j_gene: TRBJ1-5
v_gene: TRBV19
CDR3nt: TGTGCCAGTAGTATCTCGGACGGAGGGGTTCAGCCCCAGCATTTT
CDR3aa: CASSISDGGVQPQHF